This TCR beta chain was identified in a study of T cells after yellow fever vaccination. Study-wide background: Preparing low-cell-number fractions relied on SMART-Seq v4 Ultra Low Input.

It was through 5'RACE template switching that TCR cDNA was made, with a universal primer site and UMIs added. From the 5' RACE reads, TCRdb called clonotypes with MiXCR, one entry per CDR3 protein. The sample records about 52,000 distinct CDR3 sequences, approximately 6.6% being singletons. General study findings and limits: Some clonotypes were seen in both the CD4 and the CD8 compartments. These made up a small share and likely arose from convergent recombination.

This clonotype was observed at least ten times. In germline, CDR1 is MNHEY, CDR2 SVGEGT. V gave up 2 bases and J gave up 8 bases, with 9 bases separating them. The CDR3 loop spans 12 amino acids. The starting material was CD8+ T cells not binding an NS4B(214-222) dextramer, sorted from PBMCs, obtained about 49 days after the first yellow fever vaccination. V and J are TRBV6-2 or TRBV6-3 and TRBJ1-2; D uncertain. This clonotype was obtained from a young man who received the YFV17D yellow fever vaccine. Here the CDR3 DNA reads TGTGCCAGCAGTTACAGTCCGGAAGGCTACACCTTC. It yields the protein CASSYSPEGYTF.